This entry lists 3 T cell receptor beta chains sequenced from one sample in a study of blood T cell dynamics during melanoma immunotherapy. Clones were sequenced by immunoSEQ multiplex PCR, and TCRdb holds only the in-frame ones, with some missing. Of approximately 22,000 clones detected, roughly 85% appear once; the ten largest clones hold 3.5% to 6%. Stated time point: pre-treatment baseline. Sample: blood, taken from a patient treated with checkpoint blockade. These receptors all stem from a human donor with melanoma.

This sequence joins TRBV15 and TRBJ1-3; weak D call: TRBD1 (5 bases). With 2 bases removed from V and 0 bases from J, the gap between germline ends came to 11 bases. CDR1 and CDR2 (germline): LNHNV, YYDKDF (reference sequence). The CDR3 sequence is 16 residues long. The chain's CDR3 is CATSRSGLGSGNTIYF. The DNA for the CDR3 is TGTGCCACCAGCAGATCAGGGTTGGGCTCTGGAAACACCATATATTTT.

This sequence joins TRBV2 and TRBJ2-1; D gene unclear. This CDR3 is built from 11 residues. Germline V lookup: CDR1 SNHLY, CDR2 FYNNEI. The V end lost 6 bases, the J end lost 6 bases, and 6 bases lay between the germline ends. The CDR3 protein is CASSYFNEQFF. CDR3 coding DNA: TGTGCCAGCAGCTACTTCAATGAGCAGTTCTTC. Supplemented by reference TRBV2 and TRBJ2-1, the full variable domain reads EPEVTQTPSHQVTQMGQEVILRCVPISNHLYFYWYRQILGQKVEFLVSFYNNEISEKSEIFDDQFSVERPDGSNFTLKIRSTKLEDSAMYFCASSYFNEQFFGPGTRLTVL.

This chain links TRBV7-9 with TRBJ1-2; tentatively, D is TRBD1 (6 bases). Germline CDR1 and CDR2: SEHNR and FQNEAQ (reference sequence). The CDR3 extends over 13 amino acids. With 2 bases removed from V and 8 bases from J, the gap between germline ends came to 12 bases. Here the CDR3 DNA reads TGTGCCAGCAGCTTATCCGGGGGCAAGGGCTACACCTTC. Protein: CASSLSGGKGYTF.